This is a list of T cell receptor beta chains from one sample in a study of blood T cell repertoires in COVID-19. TCRdb keeps only in-frame clones here, not all; method: immunoSEQ multiplex PCR. The sample lists 300,000 to 450,000 clones; approximately 87% were seen once. The sequencing sample was made of PBMCs or T cells enriched from blood (not recorded which). The source is a man aged 25 to 45 who had recovered from COVID-19. CDR3s include the opening cysteine and the closing phenylalanine or tryptophan. The D gene is left open where the match is weak.

TRBJ1-5	TRBD1	TRBV7-9	CASSLQGALNQPQHF
TRBJ1-2	TRBD1	TRBV5-4	CASSLVGVGQEAYGYTF
TRBJ1-2	TRBD1	TRBV19	CASRLTGGSYGYTF
TRBJ2-5	TRBD2	TRBV4-2	CASSQGTSGFQETQYF
TRBJ1-1	NA	TRBV5-1	CASSPRENTEAFF
TRBJ1-2	TRBD1	TRBV10-3	CAINEEGGAYGYTF
TRBJ1-2	NA	TRBV7-9	CASSLESVFGYTF
TRBJ2-5	TRBD1	TRBV18	CASSPKGQGARETQYF
TRBJ2-1	NA	TRBV6-5	CASSYSAEGSYNEQFF
TRBJ2-7	NA	TRBV5-4	CASSFSGTGSEQYF
TRBJ2-3	TRBD2	TRBV11-3	CASSLGRSGGATDTQYF
TRBJ1-2	TRBD1	TRBV5-6	CASSLRDRAYGYTF
TRBJ1-1	TRBD1	TRBV4-1	CASSQFGQGRGTEAFF
TRBJ1-1	NA	TRBV18	CASSPYRELGTEAFF
TRBJ2-7	NA	TRBV7-2	CASSLGRSPGYEQYF
TRBJ2-7	NA	TRBV5-6	CASSFQGGYEQYF
TRBJ2-7	NA	TRBV27	CASSFGGGEQYF
TRBJ2-3	TRBD2	TRBV5-4	CASSLGGRDTDTQYF
TRBJ2-3	TRBD2	TRBV6-1	CASSEGYGGAQYF
TRBJ2-7	TRBD2	TRBV15	CATSPLAGDSYEQYF
TRBJ1-6	NA	TRBV10-2	CASASANSPLHF
TRBJ2-7	TRBD2	TRBV7-9	CASSLVKAGVAYEQYF
TRBJ2-3	TRBD1	TRBV24-1	CATSDSGGGREDTQYF
TRBJ2-2	TRBD2	TRBV11-2	CASSPASGGSHTGELFF
TRBJ2-7	NA	TRBV27	CASSPYGVSVEQYF
TRBJ1-1	NA	TRBV4-3	CASSQEQYNKAFF
TRBJ1-2	TRBD1	TRBV30	CAWETGTGVGGYTF
TRBJ1-4	NA	TRBV19	CASRDLTTNEKLFF